This entry lists 6 T cell receptor beta chains sequenced from one sample in a study of CD8+ T cells in alopecia areata. RNA extraction was followed by reverse transcription into cDNA, which acted as the sequencing template. Assay: immunoSEQ multiplex PCR; the TCRdb copy retains only in-frame clones and omits some. The table has some 130,000 clones, 58% seen once. Sequencing was performed on CD4+ T cells sorted from blood, taken at week 0. The receptor source for this set is a human donor with alopecia areata.

This clone has more than one count but fewer than ten. J is TRBJ2-5 and V is TRBV2; D gene uncertain. CDR1 is SNHLY, CDR2 FYNNEI, per germline. The V and J ends lost 5 bases and 5 bases respectively, with 6 bases between them. The length of the CDR3 is 11 residues. For the CDR3, the DNA is TGTGCCAGCAGTCAACCCGAGACCCAGTACTTC. This codes for CASSQPETQYF.

The gene calls are TRBV20-1 and TRBJ2-5; no firm D call. The CDR3 totals 11 residues. Per germline, CDR1 DFQATT and CDR2 SNEGSKA (reference sequence). V was trimmed by 5 bases and J by 4 bases, leaving 8 bases between them. The CDR3, as DNA: TGCAGTGCTTACTACGCAGAGACCCAGTACTTC. As protein: CSAYYAETQYF.

This clone has more than one count but fewer than ten. This CDR3 reads CASSLSLAGVPGYNEQFF. The CDR3, as DNA: TGTGCCAGCAGCTTATCGCTAGCGGGAGTGCCGGGGTACAATGAGCAGTTCTTC. The rearrangement links TRBV7-9 to TRBJ2-1, with 10 bases matching TRBD2. Germline V gene sequence: CDR1 SEHNR, CDR2 FQNEAQ (reference sequence). The CDR3 consists of 18 residues. The ends lost 2 bases at V and 4 bases at J; junction bases unmatched: 11. Looking up the rest from reference TRBV7-9 and TRBJ2-1 gives the full variable domain: DTGVSQNPRHKITKRGQNVTFRCDPISEHNRLYWYRQTLGQGPEFLTYFQNEAQLEKSRLLSDRFSAERPKGSFSTLEIQRTEQGDSAMYLCASSLSLAGVPGYNEQFFGPGTRLTVL.

This chain joins TRBV29-1 and TRBJ2-7; D perhaps matches TRBD1 (6 bases). Looked up from germline, CDR1 is SQVTM and CDR2 is ANQGSEA. The ends were cut back, 2 bases at V and 5 bases at J, with 10 bases in the middle. CDR3 length equals 12 residues. CDR3 protein: CSVEQGTNEQYF. In DNA, the CDR3 is TGCAGCGTTGAACAGGGGACGAACGAGCAGTACTTC.

This clone occurred a few times. The CDR3 DNA is TGTGCCAGCAGTGGGCCGTCTACCGATTCACCCCTCCACTTT. It translates to CASSGPSTDSPLHF. The chain has TRBV2 and TRBJ1-6; D not resolved. V gave up 4 bases and J gave up 8 bases, with 12 bases separating them. Germline V gene lookup returns CDR1 SNHLY and CDR2 FYNNEI. This CDR3 spans 14 amino acids.

This rearrangement joins TRBV9 to TRBJ1-6; D is unresolved. The length of the CDR3 is 14 residues. The V end was cut by 0 bases, the J end by 6 bases, with 7 bases between. Germline V lookup: CDR1 SGDLS, CDR2 YYNGEE. The chain's CDR3 is CASSVGRGNSPLHF. CDR3 bases: TGTGCCAGCAGCGTAGGTCGGGGTAATTCACCCCTCCACTTT.